Each of the 8 T cell receptor beta chains below was sequenced from the same sample in a study of blood T cell repertoires in COVID-19. Libraries were prepared by immunoSEQ multiplex PCR; TCRdb keeps only in-frame clonotypes and omits some of them. The sample includes 350,000 to 550,000 clones, roughly 91% of them seen just once. Input material: peripheral blood. These receptors were obtained from a woman aged 30 to 39 with acute or convalescent COVID-19.

The chain has TRBV2 and TRBJ1-2; a weak D match, TRBD1 (5 bases). The V gene lost 7 bases and the J gene lost 5 bases, with 14 bases spanning the gap. Germline V gives CDR1 SNHLY, CDR2 FYNNEI. The CDR3 length is 13 residues. The CDR3 protein is CASNPTEPYGYTF. The CDR3 DNA reads as TGTGCCAGCAACCCGACAGAACCATATGGCTACACCTTC.

The V gene is TRBV7-9, the J gene TRBJ2-5; D ambiguous. V lost 6 bases and J 2 bases, leaving 16 bases between the germline ends. Germline values: CDR1 SEHNR, CDR2 FQNEAQ (reference sequence). The CDR3 covers 15 residues. DNA of the CDR3: TGTGCCAGCAGGCGCGCCCAAGACAATCAAGAGACCCAGTACTTC. Protein product: CASRRAQDNQETQYF.

The rearrangement uses TRBV9 and TRBJ2-5; TRBD2 matches at 14 bases. There are 16 residues in the CDR3. Trimming removed 4 bases from V and 4 bases from J; junction bases left unmatched: 6. Germline values: CDR1 SGDLS, CDR2 YYNGEE. The CDR3 DNA is TGTGCCAGCAGCTCCCGACTAGCGGGGGGGTCAGAGACCCAGTACTTC. This sequence encodes CASSSRLAGGSETQYF.

The chain joins TRBV2 to TRBJ2-2, with D perhaps TRBD2 (6 bases). Germline lookup yields CDR1 SNHLY and CDR2 FYNNEI. The CDR3 is made up of 13 amino acids. The V gene lost 1 base and the J gene lost 7 bases, with 7 bases spanning the gap. CDR3 DNA sequence: TGTGCCAGCAGTGAAGGGCGGGGCGGGGAGCTGTTTTTT. Its translation: CASSEGRGGELFF.

This clone was detected only once. The chain couples TRBV10-1 to TRBJ2-7, with TRBD1 identical over 11 bases. V lost 8 bases to trimming and J lost 6 bases; unmatched junction nucleotides: 9. CDR3 length: 14 amino acids. CDR1 WNHNN and CDR2 SYGVQD come from the germline V gene (reference sequence). CDR3 amino acids: CASRPGQGVCEQYF. CDR3 in DNA: TGCGCCAGCCGACCGGGACAGGGGGTTTGCGAGCAGTACTTC.

This clone was recorded only once. The chain employs TRBV28 and TRBJ2-7; the match to TRBD1 covers 7 bases. The CDR3 length is 14 residues. The germline V gene has CDR1 MDHEN and CDR2 SYDVKM. V lost 8 bases, J lost 3 bases, and 10 bases stayed unmatched. Written as DNA, the CDR3 is TGTGCCAGCCGACAACCGGGACAGAACTACGAGCAGTACTTC. Its protein is CASRQPGQNYEQYF.

This clone was seen just once. The rearrangement uses TRBV6-1 and TRBJ1-2; TRBD1 matches 8 bases. Germline V CDR1 and CDR2: MNHNS, SASEGT. Trimming removed 1 base from V and 3 bases from J; junction bases left unmatched: 4. The CDR3 runs 15 residues. CDR3 DNA: TGTGCCAGCAGTGAAGGGGCAGGGGGCGACTATGGCTACACCTTC. This sequence encodes CASSEGAGGDYGYTF.

The chain couples TRBV11-3 to TRBJ2-1, with D possibly matching TRBD1 (6 bases). The V end was cut by 4 bases, the J end by 6 bases, with 16 bases between. Germline CDR1 is SGHNT and CDR2 is YENEEA. The CDR3 runs to 15 residues. This CDR3 is CASSSAGTIGNEQFF. In DNA form, the CDR3 reads TGTGCCAGCAGCTCGGCCGGGACAATAGGCAATGAGCAGTTCTTC.